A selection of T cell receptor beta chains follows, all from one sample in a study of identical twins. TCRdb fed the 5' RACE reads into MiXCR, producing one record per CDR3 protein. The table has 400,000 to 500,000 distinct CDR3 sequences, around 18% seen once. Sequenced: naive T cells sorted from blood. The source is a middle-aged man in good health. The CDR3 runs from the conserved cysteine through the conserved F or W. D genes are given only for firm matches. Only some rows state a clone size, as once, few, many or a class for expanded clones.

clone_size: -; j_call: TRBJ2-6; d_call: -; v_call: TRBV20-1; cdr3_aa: CSATPDYGANVLTF; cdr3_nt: TGCAGTGCTACGCCCGACTACGGGGCCAACGTCCTGACTTTC
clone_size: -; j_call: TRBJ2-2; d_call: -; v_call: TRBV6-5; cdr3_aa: CASSSGPNTGELFF; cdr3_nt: TGTGCCAGCAGTTCAGGGCCGAACACCGGGGAGCTGTTTTTT
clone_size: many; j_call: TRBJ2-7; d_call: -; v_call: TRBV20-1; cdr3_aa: CSARDLEGEVEQYF; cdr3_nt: TGCAGTGCTAGAGATTTAGAGGGGGAGGTCGAGCAGTACTTC
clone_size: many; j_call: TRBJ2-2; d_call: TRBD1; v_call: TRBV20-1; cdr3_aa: CSAPAGTGGGELFF; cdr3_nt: TGCAGTGCCCCCGCAGGGACAGGGGGCGGGGAGCTGTTTTTT
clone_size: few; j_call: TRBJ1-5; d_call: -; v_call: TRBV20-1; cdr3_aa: CSARWQAGQPQHF; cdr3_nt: TGCAGTGCTAGGTGGCAGGCCGGTCAGCCCCAGCATTTT
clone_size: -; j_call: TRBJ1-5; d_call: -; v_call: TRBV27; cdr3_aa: CASSFAGQPQHF; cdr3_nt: TGTGCCAGCAGTTTTGCGGGTCAGCCCCAGCATTTT
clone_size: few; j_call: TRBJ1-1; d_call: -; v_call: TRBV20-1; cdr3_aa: CSATRAQAFF; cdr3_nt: TGCAGTGCGACCCGGGCCCAAGCTTTCTTT
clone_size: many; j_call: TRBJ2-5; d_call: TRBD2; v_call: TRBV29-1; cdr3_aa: CSVPGTSGSGWETQYF; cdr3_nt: TGCAGCGTTCCCGGGACTAGCGGGAGTGGGTGGGAGACCCAGTACTTC
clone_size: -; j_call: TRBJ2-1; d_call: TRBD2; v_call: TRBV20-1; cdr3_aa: CSASPGTSGRDEQFF; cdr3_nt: TGCAGTGCTAGTCCTGGGACTAGCGGGAGGGATGAGCAGTTCTTC
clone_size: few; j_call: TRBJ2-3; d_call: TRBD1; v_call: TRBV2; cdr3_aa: CAAGGLTSTDTQYF; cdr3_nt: TGTGCCGCAGGGGGCTTAACTAGCACAGATACGCAGTATTTT
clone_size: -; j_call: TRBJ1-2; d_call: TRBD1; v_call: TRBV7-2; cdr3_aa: CASSQTGVYGYTF; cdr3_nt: TGTGCCAGCAGCCAAACAGGGGTTTATGGCTACACCTTC
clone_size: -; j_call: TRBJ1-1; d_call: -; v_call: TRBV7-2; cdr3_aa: CASSLAVGRGGGEAFF; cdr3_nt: TGTGCCAGCAGCTTAGCGGTCGGTCGGGGAGGAGGTGAAGCTTTCTTT
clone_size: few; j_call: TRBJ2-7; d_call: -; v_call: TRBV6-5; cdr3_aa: CASRLEESEQYF; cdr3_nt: TGTGCCAGCAGACTCGAGGAGTCCGAGCAGTACTTC
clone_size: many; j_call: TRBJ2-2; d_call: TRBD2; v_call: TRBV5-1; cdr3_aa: CASGGLAVTGELFF; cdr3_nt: TGCGCCAGCGGGGGACTAGCGGTCACCGGGGAGCTGTTTTTT